This TCR beta chain is drawn from a study of spatial heterogeneity in lung cancer. Time point here: blood at routine non-recurrence follow-up after resection. From tumor, nontumor lung or frozen PBMC, whole RNA was taken unsorted for sequencing. The germline V gene has CDR1 LGHNA and CDR2 YSLEER. Trimming took 4 bases from V and 4 from J; bases not matched to a gene: 7. CDR3 size: 15 residues. TCRdb independently ran MiXCR on the 5' RACE reads; one entry per CDR3 protein. The sample holds under 150,000 distinct CDR3 sequences, 12% seen once. The genes are TRBV4-3 and TRBJ2-7; TRBD1 matches 10 bases. The sequence was obtained from a male donor with early-stage non-small cell lung cancer. This specimen consisted of PBMCs, obtained at follow-up. The CDR3: CASSRQTGGAYEQYF. The CDR3 region has the DNA TGCGCCAGCAGCCGCCAGACAGGGGGCGCATACGAGCAGTACTTC.